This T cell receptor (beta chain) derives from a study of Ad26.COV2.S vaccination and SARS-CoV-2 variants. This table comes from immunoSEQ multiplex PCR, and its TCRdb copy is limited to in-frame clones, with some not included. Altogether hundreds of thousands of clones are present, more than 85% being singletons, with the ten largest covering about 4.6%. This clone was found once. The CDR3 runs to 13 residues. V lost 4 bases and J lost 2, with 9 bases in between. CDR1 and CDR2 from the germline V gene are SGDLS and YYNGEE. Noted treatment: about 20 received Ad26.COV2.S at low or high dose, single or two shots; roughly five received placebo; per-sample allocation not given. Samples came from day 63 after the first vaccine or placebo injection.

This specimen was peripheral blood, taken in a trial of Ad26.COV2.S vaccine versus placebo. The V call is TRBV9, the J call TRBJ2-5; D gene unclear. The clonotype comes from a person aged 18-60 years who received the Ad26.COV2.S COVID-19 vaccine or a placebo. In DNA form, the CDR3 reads TGTGCCAGCAGCCCTCGAACACAAGAGACCCAGTACTTC. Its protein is CASSPRTQETQYF. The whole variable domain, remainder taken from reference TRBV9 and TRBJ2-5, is DSGVTQTPKHLITATGQRVTLRCSPRSGDLSVYWYQQSLDQGLQFLIQYYNGEERAKGNILERFSAQQFPDLHSELNLSSLELGDSALYFCASSPRTQETQYFGPGTRLLVL.